The 12 T cell receptor beta chains below all came from one sample that was sequenced in a study of graft-versus-host responses after intestinal transplantation. Method: immunoSEQ multiplex PCR; TCRdb's copy keeps in-frame clones and lacks some. This table has tens of thousands of clones, approximately 87% appearing once. These TCRs are of unknown antigen specificity. The source was unstimulated CD4+ T cells sorted from spleen or lymph node cells, collected before intestinal transplant. The source is a human donor who received an intestinal transplant.

The chain has TRBV19 and TRBJ2-1; D gene ambiguous. Trimming took 2 bases from V and 8 from J, leaving 4 bases between them. This CDR3 comprises 11 residues. Germline V CDR1 and CDR2: LNHDA, SQIVND (reference sequence). This CDR3 reads CASSIRDEQFF. The CDR3 DNA sequence: TGTGCCAGTAGTATACGCGATGAGCAGTTCTTC.

The V and J genes are TRBV5-4 and TRBJ2-7, with 10 bases lining up with TRBD1. This CDR3 comprises 17 residues. With 0 bases clipped from V and 6 bases from J, the junction kept 12 bases outside the gene matches. CDR1 is SGHNT and CDR2 is YYREEE in the germline V gene (reference sequence). The CDR3 DNA reads TGTGCCAGCAGCTTGGTGGATGGGGGACAGGGGCCGGGCGAGCAGTACTTC. It encodes CASSLVDGGQGPGEQYF.

V is TRBV5-1 and J is TRBJ2-7; possibly TRBD1 for D (5 bases). CDR1 and CDR2 (germline): SGHRS, YFSETQ. V was clipped by 0 bases and J by 3 bases, with 13 bases between them. CDR3 size: 15 residues. CDR3 coding DNA: TGCGCCAGCAGCTTGGCGCCCAGGGAAAGCTACGAGCAGTACTTC. Its protein product is CASSLAPRESYEQYF.

Written as DNA, the CDR3 is TGTGCCAGTAGTATGGGGGACAGTAATGAAAAACTGTTTTTT. Translating gives CASSMGDSNEKLFF. V gene TRBV19 combines with J gene TRBJ1-4; TRBD1 matches at 7 bases. This CDR3 comprises 14 residues. CDR1 is LNHDA and CDR2 is SQIVND in the germline V gene (reference sequence). V lost 3 bases and J lost 4; bases outside the gene matches: 2.

The V call is TRBV18, the J call TRBJ1-2; perhaps TRBD1 as D (6 bases). The germline V gene encodes CDR1 KGHSH and CDR2 LQKENI. The V gene lost 4 bases and the J gene lost 4 bases, with 10 bases spanning the gap. The CDR3 has 13 residues. The CDR3 region is CASSLQGTYGYTF. CDR3 nucleotides: TGTGCCAGCTCACTACAGGGCACCTATGGCTACACCTTC.

This sequence joins TRBV5-1 and TRBJ2-3; 11 nucleotides match TRBD2. CDR1 and CDR2 (germline): SGHRS, YFSETQ. The trim removed 4 bases at V and 8 bases at J, leaving 12 bases unmatched. The CDR3 is 16 amino acids. The CDR3 region has the DNA TGCGCCAGCAGCCCGCCTAGCGGGGGGTCCCCCCGTACGCAGTATTTT. Amino acids: CASSPPSGGSPRTQYF. The full variable domain, in which reference TRBV5-1 and TRBJ2-3 provide the parts outside the CDR3, is KAGVTQTPRYLIKTRGQQVTLSCSPISGHRSVSWYQQTPGQGLQFLFEYFSETQRNKGNFPGRFSGRQFSNSRSEMNVSTLELGDSALYLCASSPPSGGSPRTQYFGPGTRLTVL.

As for this clone: Other DNA sequences from this sample encode an identical CDR3 as well. The chain combines TRBV5-1 with TRBJ1-2, with D perhaps TRBD1 (6 bases). V dropped 0 bases and J dropped 7 bases, with 10 bases sitting between them. CDR1 SGHRS and CDR2 YFSETQ come from the germline V gene. The length of the CDR3 is 13 residues. The DNA for the CDR3 is TGCGCCAGCAGCTTGGACAGGGAGGGTGGCTACACCTTC. Translated, it gives CASSLDREGGYTF.

This clone appeared a few times. The chain links TRBV12-5 to TRBJ2-7, with 7 bases that match TRBD2. Germline-derived CDR1 and CDR2 are LGHNT and FRNRAP. This CDR3 region has 13 residues. V shed 6 bases, J shed 6 bases, and the junction held 8 bases outside the gene matches. CDR3 amino acids: CASGGLGAVEQYF. The CDR3 DNA is TGTGCTAGTGGAGGACTAGGGGCGGTCGAGCAGTACTTC.

The genes are TRBV2 and TRBJ2-7; 10 bases fit TRBD2. Germline CDR1 SNHLY, CDR2 FYNNEI. This CDR3 is 14 amino acids long. After removal of 7 bases from V and 5 bases from J, the junction contained 8 bases not matched to a gene. The CDR3 sequence is CASINRGTSDEQYF. The DNA of the CDR3 is TGTGCCAGCATCAATCGGGGGACTAGCGACGAGCAGTACTTC.

In this sample, this clone turned up once. This rearrangement joins TRBV4-2 to TRBJ1-1; TRBD1 agrees at 8 bases. The CDR3 runs 15 residues. Germline lookup yields CDR1 LGHNA and CDR2 YNFKEQ. Trimming removed 6 bases from V and 2 bases from J; junction bases left unmatched: 8. As DNA, the CDR3 is TGTGCCAGCAGGCCGCTCGGACAGGGCAACACTGAAGCTTTCTTT. Amino acids: CASRPLGQGNTEAFF.

The rearrangement joins TRBV15 to TRBJ2-7, with D possibly matching TRBD1 (6 bases). Germline assignment: CDR1 LNHNV and CDR2 YYDKDF (reference sequence). CDR3 size: 15 residues. Trimming pared 5 bases from V and 3 bases from J, leaving 17 bases between. DNA for the CDR3: TGTGCCACCAGCCAAGCCCAACAGGGCAGCTACGAGCAGTACTTC. Translated: CATSQAQQGSYEQYF.

This chain joins TRBV5-1 and TRBJ2-3; tentatively, D is TRBD2 (5 bases). CDR1 and CDR2 (germline): SGHRS, YFSETQ. This CDR3 comprises 14 residues. Trimming removed 0 bases from V and 6 bases from J, with 11 bases in between. The chain's CDR3 is CASSLEDSSDTQYF. The CDR3 nucleotides read TGCGCCAGCAGCTTGGAGGACTCATCCGATACGCAGTATTTT.